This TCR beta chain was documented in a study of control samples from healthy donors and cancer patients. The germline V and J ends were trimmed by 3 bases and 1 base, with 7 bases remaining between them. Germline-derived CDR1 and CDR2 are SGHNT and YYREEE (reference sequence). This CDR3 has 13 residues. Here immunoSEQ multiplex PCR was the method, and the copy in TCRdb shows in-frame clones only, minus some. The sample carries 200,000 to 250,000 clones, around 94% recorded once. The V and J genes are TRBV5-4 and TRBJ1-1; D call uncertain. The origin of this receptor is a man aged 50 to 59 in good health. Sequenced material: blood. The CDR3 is CASSSPKNTEAFF. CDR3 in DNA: TGTGCCAGCAGCTCTCCGAAGAACACTGAAGCTTTCTTT.